A selection of T cell receptor beta chains follows, all from one sample in a study of T cells after yellow fever vaccination. TCRdb itself ran the 5' RACE reads through MiXCR, one entry per CDR3 protein. The sample contains roughly 500,000 distinct CDR3 sequences, roughly 19% of which appear only once. The source material was PBMCs, sampled 15 days after the yellow fever booster vaccination. These receptors were collected from a man aged 25 to 40 who received the YFV17D yellow fever vaccine. CDR3s leave out the opening cysteine and the closing phenylalanine or tryptophan.

J gene | V gene | CDR3 protein
TRBJ2-1 | TRBV12-3/TRBV12-4 | ASSLFRANNEQF
TRBJ2-4 | TRBV2 | ASSEGAGGASDIQY
TRBJ1-1 | TRBV7-2 | ASSFGARDTEAF
TRBJ2-4 | TRBV14 | ASSQDRNIQY
TRBJ2-1 | TRBV18 | ASSPRRERLDEQF
TRBJ2-1 | TRBV28 | ASSLVRNLLGEQF
TRBJ1-1 | TRBV29-1 | SARPRGEGTEAF
TRBJ1-2 | TRBV20-1 | SADSGGGYT
TRBJ2-1 | TRBV7-2 | ASSSKDGGGWRQF
TRBJ2-1 | TRBV11-2 | ASSKGQGQF
TRBJ2-5 | TRBV3-1 | ASSQYKSVLVQETQY
TRBJ2-4 | TRBV7-2 | ASSLGLAWVTKNIQY
TRBJ2-7 | TRBV28 | ASSFHSGGLAGEQY
TRBJ2-7 | TRBV7-2 | ASSTRQGYEQY
TRBJ2-1 | TRBV6-1 | ASSETDRISYNEQF
TRBJ2-7 | TRBV20-1 | SARATSGAAHEQY
TRBJ2-7 | TRBV11-2 | ASSSIRLADVSYEQY
TRBJ2-1 | TRBV30 | AWISGGYNEQF
TRBJ2-1 | TRBV20-1 | SARGDLSSYNEQF
TRBJ1-4 | TRBV27 | ASSTGIWDEKLF
TRBJ2-3 | TRBV27 | ASSFWLNTDTQY